The 5 T cell receptor beta chains in this list originate from one sample, sequenced in a study of cytomegalovirus exposure and HLA in healthy donors. 13 Jbeta primers and 60 Vbeta primers were used for the PCR. Sequencing used immunoSEQ multiplex PCR; TCRdb keeps in-frame clones, though not all of them. The table includes around 200,000 clones, around four fifths detected once. Sequencing was done on a sample of PBMCs. The receptors derive from a woman between 35 and 50 years old in good health and CMV-seronegative.

The table lists this clone with a few counts. The J gene is TRBJ1-4, the V gene TRBV14; no clear D. Germline assignment: CDR1 SGHDN and CDR2 FVKESK. The CDR3 loop spans 16 amino acids. Trimming took 4 bases from V and 4 from J, leaving 16 bases between them. Here the CDR3 DNA reads TGTGCCAGCAGCCTCAAAGAGGACGGGATTAATGAAAAACTGTTTTTT. As protein: CASSLKEDGINEKLFF.

This clone turned up a few times. This chain's CDR3 is CASTKMGNSYEQYF. The CDR3 DNA follows: TGTGCCAGCACCAAAATGGGCAATTCCTACGAGCAGTACTTC. The gene calls are TRBV11-2 and TRBJ2-7; D gene ambiguous. Trimming shortened V by 7 bases and J by 1 base, and 14 bases separated the two germline ends. The CDR3 runs to 14 residues. Looked up from germline, CDR1 is SGHAT and CDR2 is FQNNGV.

The chain recombines TRBV11-2 with TRBJ1-5; no firm D call. The germline CDR1 and CDR2 sequences are SGHAT and FQNNGV. CDR3 length: 13 residues. V lost 0 bases and J lost 6, with 6 bases in between. In DNA form, the CDR3 reads TGTGCCAGCAGCTTAGAGGGAGGTCAGCCCCAGCATTTT. This gives the protein CASSLEGGQPQHF.

The DNA of the CDR3 is TGTGCCAGCAGCTCGGGACAGATGACAAACCAAGAGACCCAGTACTTC. Protein product: CASSSGQMTNQETQYF. This rearrangement joins TRBV5-8 to TRBJ2-5; TRBD1 agrees at 7 bases. The CDR3 consists of 16 residues. The V and J ends lost 3 bases and 0 bases, in that order; junction bases with no gene match: 8. In germline, CDR1 is SGHTS, CDR2 YDEGEE.

This clone was observed once. This chain links TRBV27 with TRBJ2-7; 8 positions agree with TRBD1. The CDR3 is 15 amino acids. After removal of 5 bases from V and 3 bases from J, the junction contained 9 bases not matched to a gene. Per germline, CDR1 MNHEY and CDR2 SMNVEV (reference sequence). DNA of the CDR3: TGTGCCAGCAGTGACAGGGGAAGCACCTACTACGAGCAGTACTTC. Amino acids: CASSDRGSTYYEQYF.